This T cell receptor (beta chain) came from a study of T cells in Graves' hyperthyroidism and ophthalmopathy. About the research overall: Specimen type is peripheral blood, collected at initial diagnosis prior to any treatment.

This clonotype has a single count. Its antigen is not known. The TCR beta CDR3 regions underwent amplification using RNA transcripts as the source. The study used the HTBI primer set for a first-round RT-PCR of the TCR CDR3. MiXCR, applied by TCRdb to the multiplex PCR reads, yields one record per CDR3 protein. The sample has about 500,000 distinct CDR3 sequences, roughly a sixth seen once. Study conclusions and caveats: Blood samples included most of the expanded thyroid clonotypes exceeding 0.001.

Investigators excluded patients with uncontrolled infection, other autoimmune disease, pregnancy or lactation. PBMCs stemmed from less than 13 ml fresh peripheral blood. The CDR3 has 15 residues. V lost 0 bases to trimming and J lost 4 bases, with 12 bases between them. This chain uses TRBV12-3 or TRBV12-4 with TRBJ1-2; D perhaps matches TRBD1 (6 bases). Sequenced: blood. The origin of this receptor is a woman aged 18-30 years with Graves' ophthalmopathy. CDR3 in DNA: TGTGCCAGCAGTTTAGCCGGGGGCGCGGGCTATGGCTACACCTTC. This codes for CASSLAGGAGYGYTF.